The text below deals with one T cell receptor (beta chain). In the source study's methods: Estimation of nucleated cell counts was performed using reference gene primer amplification. The repertoire was sequenced with immunoSEQ multiplex PCR; TCRdb's copy has only in-frame clones and lacks some. V and J calls and clone size are those listed in that table; D and trimming were worked out from the DNA. The top ten hold around 17% of the sample, which has roughly 17,000 clones, more than 75% seen once. The CDR3 runs 11 residues. The V gene lost 7 bases and the J gene lost 4 bases, with 10 bases spanning the gap. Germline CDR1 SQVTM, CDR2 ANQGSEA. The entry originates in a study of blood T cell repertoires in COVID-19.

The clonotype comes from a human donor with active COVID-19. The donor label of this sample is uncertain. The sequenced sample consisted of peripheral blood. The rearrangement links TRBV29-1 to TRBJ1-2, with D maybe TRBD1 (6 bases). The CDR3 coding sequence is TGCAGCGACCGGACAGCCTATGGCTACACCTTC. Its protein is CSDRTAYGYTF.